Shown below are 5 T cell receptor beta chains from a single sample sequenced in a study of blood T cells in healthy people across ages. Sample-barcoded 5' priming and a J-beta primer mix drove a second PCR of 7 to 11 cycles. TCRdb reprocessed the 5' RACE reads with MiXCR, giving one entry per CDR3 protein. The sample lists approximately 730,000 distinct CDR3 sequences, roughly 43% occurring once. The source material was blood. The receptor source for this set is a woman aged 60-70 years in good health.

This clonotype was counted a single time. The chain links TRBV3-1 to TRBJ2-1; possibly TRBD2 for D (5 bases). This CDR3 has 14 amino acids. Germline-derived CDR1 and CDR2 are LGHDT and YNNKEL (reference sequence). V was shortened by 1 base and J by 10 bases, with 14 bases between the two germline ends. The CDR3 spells CASSQGFRRYEQFF. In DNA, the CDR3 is TGTGCCAGCAGCCAAGGCTTCCGGAGGTACGAGCAGTTCTTC.

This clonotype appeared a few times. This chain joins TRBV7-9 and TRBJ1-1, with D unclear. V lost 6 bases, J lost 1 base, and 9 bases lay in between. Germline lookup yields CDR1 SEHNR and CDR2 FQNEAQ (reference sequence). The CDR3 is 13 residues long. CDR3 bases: TGTGCCAGCAGATCCCGAGCGAACACTGAAGCTTTCTTT. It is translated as CASRSRANTEAFF.

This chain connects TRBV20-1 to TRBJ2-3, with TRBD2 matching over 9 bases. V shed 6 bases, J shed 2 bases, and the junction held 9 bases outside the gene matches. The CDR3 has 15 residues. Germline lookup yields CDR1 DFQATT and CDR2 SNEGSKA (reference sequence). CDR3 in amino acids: CSARTSEDITDTQYF. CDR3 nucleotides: TGCAGTGCCCGGACTAGCGAGGATATCACAGATACGCAGTATTTT.

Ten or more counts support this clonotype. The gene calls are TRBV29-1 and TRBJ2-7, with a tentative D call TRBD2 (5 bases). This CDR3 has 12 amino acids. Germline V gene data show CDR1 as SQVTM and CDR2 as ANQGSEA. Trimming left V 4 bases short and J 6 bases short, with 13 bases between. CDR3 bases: TGCAGCGTTGGACTACCCTCGGCCGAGCAGTACTTC. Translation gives CSVGLPSAEQYF.

CDR3 DNA sequence: TGTGCCAGCAGCCAAGATCGCGCGGGGGGTCTCCCCAATTACAATGAGCAGTTCTTC. Protein: CASSQDRAGGLPNYNEQFF. The genes are TRBV4-2 and TRBJ2-1, with TRBD2 matching 8 bases. CDR1 is LGHNA and CDR2 is YNFKEQ in the germline V gene. CDR3 size: 19 residues. The junction had 14 bases not matched to a gene; V was cut back by 0 bases and J by 4 bases.